Shown below are 14 T cell receptor beta chains from a single sample sequenced in a study of shared clonotypes between healthy human individuals. Sequencing used immunoSEQ multiplex PCR; TCRdb keeps in-frame clones, though not all of them. The table includes nearly 1 million clones, roughly 72% detected once. The sequencing sample was made of memory CD4+ T cells sorted from blood. As for subset: CD45RA-negative fraction. The receptor set was obtained from a young man in good health.

This clone came up a few times. This sample also contains other DNA sequences that code for the same CDR3. The chain carries TRBV7-2 and TRBJ1-2; D may be TRBD1 (6 bases). This CDR3 region has 13 residues. V lost 5 bases and J 3 bases, leaving 10 bases between the germline ends. Germline V CDR1 and CDR2: SGHTA, FQGNSA. The CDR3 loop reads CASSLGGDYGYTF. CDR3 DNA sequence: TGTGCCAGCAGCCTAGGGGGGGACTATGGCTACACCTTC.

CDR3 nucleotides: TGTGCCTGGAGTGTTTCTTTAGTAAAGCCCCAGCATTTT. Protein: CAWSVSLVKPQHF. The chain joins TRBV30 to TRBJ1-5; D gene unclear. Trimming left V 0 bases short and J 8 bases short, with 11 bases between. This CDR3 spans 13 amino acids. Germline V gene sequence: CDR1 GTSNPN, CDR2 SVGIG (reference sequence).

V usage is TRBV7-9 and J usage is TRBJ1-6, with D unresolved. The V and J ends lost 1 base and 9 bases respectively, with 7 bases between them. The germline CDR1 and CDR2 sequences are SEHNR and FQNEAQ (reference sequence). CDR3 size: 13 residues. CDR3 in amino acids: CASSLDGSSPLHF. CDR3 bases: TGTGCCAGCAGCTTAGATGGTTCTTCACCCCTCCACTTT.

The CDR3 coding sequence is TGTGCCAGTAGTATAAAACTTTCCGGGGCCTACGAGCAGTACTTC. Amino acid sequence: CASSIKLSGAYEQYF. The chain joins TRBV19 to TRBJ2-7; TRBD2 is a possible D gene (5 bases). V lost 2 bases and J 2 bases, leaving 13 bases between the germline ends. There are 15 residues in the CDR3. Germline V gives CDR1 LNHDA, CDR2 SQIVND (reference sequence).

V usage is TRBV9 and J usage is TRBJ1-2; D remains ambiguous. CDR3 length: 13 residues. Germline-derived CDR1 and CDR2 are SGDLS and YYNGEE. V lost 0 bases and J lost 6, with 9 bases in between. CDR3 in amino acids: CASSVGGFDGYTF. The CDR3 nucleotides read TGTGCCAGCAGCGTAGGAGGGTTTGATGGCTACACCTTC.

The chain is built from TRBV28 and TRBJ1-1, with a weak D call TRBD1 (5 bases). Trimming cost V 7 bases and J 3 bases, with 15 bases left between them. In germline, CDR1 is MDHEN, CDR2 SYDVKM. The CDR3 is 14 amino acids. The CDR3 nucleotides read TGTGCCAGCATAGGACACGGCGGGGACACTGAAGCTTTCTTT. This codes for CASIGHGGDTEAFF.

The V gene is TRBV7-9, the J gene TRBJ2-3; no clear D gene. The CDR3 runs 13 residues. In germline, CDR1 is SEHNR, CDR2 FQNEAQ (reference sequence). Between the trimmed V and J ends, which lost 4 bases and 8 bases, there was a span of 13 bases. The CDR3 nucleotides read TGTGCCAGCAGCTCGCAAACCAGATTTACGCAGTATTTT. Translated, it gives CASSSQTRFTQYF.

V and J are TRBV28 and TRBJ1-2, with TRBD1 matching 9 bases. With 2 bases clipped from V and 4 bases from J, the junction kept 2 bases outside the gene matches. In germline, CDR1 is MDHEN, CDR2 SYDVKM. CDR3 length: 14 residues. The CDR3 region is CASSLPTGGYGYTF. In DNA, the CDR3 is TGTGCCAGCAGTTTACCGACAGGGGGCTATGGCTACACCTTC.

The chain joins TRBV9 to TRBJ2-2; the D is unclear. This CDR3 is 17 amino acids long. Germline V lookup: CDR1 SGDLS, CDR2 YYNGEE. Trimming removed 0 bases from V and 7 bases from J, with 19 bases in between. The CDR3 DNA follows: TGTGCCAGCAGCGTAGGGCTGGACCCCGATAGAGGCGGGGAGCTGTTTTTT. Translation: CASSVGLDPDRGGELFF. Supplemented by reference TRBV9 and TRBJ2-2, the full variable domain reads DSGVTQTPKHLITATGQRVTLRCSPRSGDLSVYWYQQSLDQGLQFLIQYYNGEERAKGNILERFSAQQFPDLHSELNLSSLELGDSALYFCASSVGLDPDRGGELFFGEGSRLTVL.

This clone has more than one count but fewer than ten. The rearrangement uses TRBV14 and TRBJ1-6; D remains unclear. Trimming removed 0 bases at V and 10 bases at J, with 10 bases between. The CDR3 loop spans 14 amino acids. Germline lookup yields CDR1 SGHDN and CDR2 FVKESK. The CDR3 sequence: CASSQEGGISPLHF. The CDR3 bases are TGTGCCAGCAGCCAAGAGGGAGGCATATCACCCCTCCACTTT.

For this clone: At one boundary the junction diverges from the germline segment, which might be a read error. The chain recombines TRBV7-7 with TRBJ2-1, with 9 bases fitting TRBD2. This CDR3 has 15 amino acids. The germline V gene has CDR1 SSHAT and CDR2 FNYEAQ (reference sequence). The CDR3 loop is CASSPGGGRENEQFF. CDR3 DNA: TGTGCTAGCAGCCCCGGGGGCGGGAGGGAGAATGAGCAGTTCTTC.

The chain couples TRBV5-6 to TRBJ2-5; D is possibly TRBD2 (6 bases). The CDR3 runs 15 residues. From germline, CDR1 is SGHDT and CDR2 YYEEEE. The V and J ends lost 0 bases and 5 bases respectively, with 14 bases between them. The CDR3 DNA reads as TGTGCCAGCAGCTTGGATAGGGGCGGAGGGGAGACCCAGTACTTC. This sequence encodes CASSLDRGGGETQYF.

The chain combines TRBV2 with TRBJ2-7; the D gene is possibly TRBD1 (5 bases). This CDR3 is 15 amino acids long. Germline V gives CDR1 SNHLY, CDR2 FYNNEI. V lost 8 bases and J lost 6, with 23 bases in between. CDR3 residues: CASLRWQGPVAEQYF. In DNA form, the CDR3 reads TGTGCCAGCCTCAGGTGGCAGGGCCCCGTAGCCGAGCAGTACTTC.

The chain couples TRBV19 to TRBJ1-3; the D is unclear. CDR1 is LNHDA, CDR2 SQIVND, per germline (reference sequence). V was shortened by 6 bases and J by 4 bases, with 7 bases between the two germline ends. The CDR3 is 12 residues long. This CDR3 reads CASSVVGNTIYF. In DNA form, the CDR3 reads TGTGCCAGTAGCGTTGTGGGAAACACCATATATTTT.